The 23 T cell receptor beta chains below were found in one sample sequenced in a study of CD8+ T cells in alopecia areata. The sequencing template was cDNA reverse transcribed from extracted RNA. Clones were read by immunoSEQ multiplex PCR, and TCRdb kept only the in-frame ones, dropping some. The top ten clones hold around 15% of a sample with over 95,000 clones, 60% to 65% of them seen once. The treatment was: oral pan-JAK inhibitor, 5-10 mg twice daily. The input for sequencing was CD8+ T cells sorted from blood, taken at week 4, from a patient treated with tofacitinib. The receptors originated from a human donor with alopecia areata.

The DNA of the CDR3 is TGTGCCAGCAGCCCGCAATTGGGCGGGGACTCGTACAATGAGCAGTTCTTC. Residues: CASSPQLGGDSYNEQFF. The V and J genes are TRBV13 and TRBJ2-1; TRBD2 might be the D (6 bases). The CDR3 consists of 17 residues. The germline V gene has CDR1 PRHDT and CDR2 FYEKMQ (reference sequence). Trimming removed 5 bases at V and 4 bases at J, with 21 bases between.

This clone was detected only a few times. The J gene is TRBJ2-6, the V gene TRBV23-1; 15 positions match TRBD2. TRBV23-1 falls under the ORF class, with uncertain function. J was trimmed by 0 bases and V by 3 bases; bases with no gene match: 12. The CDR3 runs 22 residues. The chain's CDR3 is CASSHRTSGTSGGYSGANVLTF. The DNA for the CDR3 is TGCGCCAGCAGTCATCGTACATCCGGGACTAGCGGGGGGTACTCTGGGGCCAACGTCCTGACTTTC.

The chain combines TRBV29-1 with TRBJ2-2, with a possible D match to TRBD2 (6 bases). The germline CDR1 and CDR2 sequences are SQVTM and ANQGSEA. Trimming cost V 7 bases and J 1 base, with 13 bases left between them. The length of the CDR3 is 14 residues. The CDR3 reads CSAAFSGNTGELFF. For the CDR3, the DNA is TGCAGCGCCGCCTTTAGCGGGAACACCGGGGAGCTGTTTTTT.

The chain uses TRBV7-9 and TRBJ2-3; the match to TRBD2 covers 7 bases. The CDR3 sequence is 15 residues long. Germline V gives CDR1 SEHNR, CDR2 FQNEAQ (reference sequence). V shed 7 bases, J shed 2 bases, and the junction held 9 bases outside the gene matches. CDR3 DNA sequence: TGTGCCAGCACCGGGACTACCTCTTTCACAGATACGCAGTATTTT. Residues: CASTGTTSFTDTQYF.

There are a few counts of this clone. The rearrangement joins TRBV5-1 to TRBJ2-6; either TRBD1 or TRBD2 may fit D (7 bases each). This CDR3 is built from 14 residues. The V gene's germline CDR1 is SGHRS and CDR2 YFSETQ. V lost 7 bases to trimming and J lost 2 bases, with 10 bases between them. In nucleotides, the CDR3 is TGCGCCAGCTCAGGGGGGGCTGGGGCCAACGTCCTGACTTTC. It specifies CASSGGAGANVLTF.

The chain is built from TRBV4-1 and TRBJ2-7; D possibly corresponds to TRBD2 (7 bases). V gave up 4 bases and J gave up 3 bases, with 13 bases separating them. The CDR3 runs to 14 residues. Germline V gene sequence: CDR1 MGHRA, CDR2 YSYEKL. The CDR3 reads CASSLARGHYEQYF. The CDR3 DNA sequence: TGCGCCAGCAGCCTGGCGCGGGGGCACTACGAGCAGTACTTC.

This clone turned up a few times. A read error is the likely source, as a far larger clone sits one nucleotide away. The chain is built from TRBV9 and TRBJ2-6; the D is unclear. The germline V gene has CDR1 SGDLS and CDR2 YYNGEE. Deletions cut 7 bases from V and 1 base from J, with 0 bases between. The CDR3 is made up of 11 amino acids. CDR3 nucleotides: TGTGCCAGCTCTGGGGCCAACGTCCTGACTTTC. Translation gives CASSGANVLTF. The complete variable domain, with remaining parts taken from reference TRBV9 and TRBJ2-6, reads DSGVTQTPKHLITATGQRVTLRCSPRSGDLSVYWYQQSLDQGLQFLIQYYNGEERAKGNILERFSAQQFPDLHSELNLSSLELGDSALYFCASSGANVLTFGAGSRLTVL.

The chain combines TRBV27 with TRBJ1-1; D may be TRBD1 (6 bases). The CDR3 has 14 residues. Trimming left V 4 bases short and J 5 bases short, with 14 bases between. Germline loops: CDR1 MNHEY, CDR2 SMNVEV (reference sequence). The CDR3 sequence is CASSSYRVGTEAFF. For the CDR3, the DNA is TGTGCCAGCAGTTCATACAGGGTGGGAACTGAAGCTTTCTTT.

The chain combines TRBV5-6 with TRBJ2-7; D possibly uses TRBD1 or TRBD2 (5 bases each). V dropped 3 bases and J dropped 5 bases, with 18 bases sitting between them. This CDR3 has 15 residues. CDR1 is SGHDT, CDR2 YYEEEE, per germline. CDR3 sequence (DNA): TGTGCCAGCAGCTCCTGGTCCGGGGCCCCTGACGAGCAGTACTTC. Translating gives CASSSWSGAPDEQYF.

Only a few counts were recorded for this clone. This chain connects TRBV19 to TRBJ2-1; 7 bases fit TRBD2. The CDR3 extends over 11 amino acids. CDR1 and CDR2 from the germline V gene are LNHDA and SQIVND (reference sequence). After removal of 6 bases from V and 11 bases from J, the junction contained 4 bases not matched to a gene. CDR3 sequence reads: CASRREFKQFF. CDR3 DNA sequence: TGTGCCAGTAGGCGGGAGTTTAAGCAGTTCTTC.

This rearrangement joins TRBV5-1 to TRBJ1-1; D is possibly TRBD1 (5 bases). Germline CDR1 reads SGHRS; CDR2 reads YFSETQ. The CDR3 has 13 residues. The V and J ends lost 4 bases and 11 bases respectively, with 18 bases between them. CDR3 sequence (DNA): TGCGCCAGCAGCCCCCTGGTGCAGAGGGACGCTTTCTTT. This encodes CASSPLVQRDAFF. Full variable domain (remainder filled in from reference TRBV5-1 and TRBJ1-1): KAGVTQTPRYLIKTRGQQVTLSCSPISGHRSVSWYQQTPGQGLQFLFEYFSETQRNKGNFPGRFSGRQFSNSRSEMNVSTLELGDSALYLCASSPLVQRDAFFGQGTRLTVV.

The rearrangement links TRBV7-9 to TRBJ2-7; D uncertain. Trimming cost V 2 bases and J 0 bases, with 8 bases left between them. The CDR3 loop spans 14 amino acids. Germline assignment: CDR1 SEHNR and CDR2 FQNEAQ (reference sequence). This chain's CDR3 is CASSLTASSYEQYF. The CDR3 region has the DNA TGTGCCAGCAGCTTAACAGCGAGCTCCTACGAGCAGTACTTC.

The chain employs TRBV30 and TRBJ1-1; perhaps TRBD1 as D (5 bases). The V gene lost 2 bases and the J gene lost 7 bases, with 23 bases spanning the gap. Germline assignment: CDR1 GTSNPN and CDR2 SVGIG (reference sequence). The CDR3 runs 16 residues. CDR3 coding DNA: TGTGCCTGGAGTTCCGGGACGCCCGCGGGGGGAGGTGAAGCTTTCTTT. Protein: CAWSSGTPAGGGEAFF.

This clone has only a few counts. The rearrangement uses TRBV7-9 and TRBJ1-2; D is unclear. The CDR3 contains 13 residues. Deletions cut 3 bases from V and 8 bases from J, with 13 bases between. CDR1 SEHNR and CDR2 FQNEAQ come from the germline V gene (reference sequence). The CDR3 coding sequence is TGTGCCAGCAGCTTGGCCCGCTCCCTGGGCTACACCTTC. It translates to CASSLARSLGYTF.

This clone is labeled medium-sized. The chain employs TRBV29-1 and TRBJ1-2; maybe TRBD1 (6 bases). The CDR3 runs to 13 residues. Germline V gene data show CDR1 as SQVTM and CDR2 as ANQGSEA. V lost 7 bases, J lost 8 bases, and 20 bases lay in between. CDR3 nucleotides: TGCAGCGGGGACGGAGGTTGGGGGCCGGGCTACACCTTC. It yields the protein CSGDGGWGPGYTF. Complete variable domain (other parts from reference TRBV29-1 and TRBJ1-2): SAVISQKPSRDICQRGTSLTIQCQVDSQVTMMFWYRQQPGQSLTLIATANQGSEATYESGFVIDKFPISRPNLTFSTLTVSNMSPEDSSIYLCSGDGGWGPGYTFGSGTRLTVV.

V is TRBV30 and J is TRBJ1-1, with D unresolved. Per germline, CDR1 GTSNPN and CDR2 SVGIG (reference sequence). This CDR3 region has 13 residues. V was cut by 1 base and J by 1 base, with 7 bases left in between. This CDR3 is CAWSEHGNTEAFF. The CDR3 nucleotides are TGTGCCTGGAGTGAGCATGGGAACACTGAAGCTTTCTTT.

This clone was found a few times. The junction and the germline gene differ at one end; a read error may be behind it. CDR3 amino acids: CAISMTSGGFSNEQYF. In DNA, the CDR3 is TGTGCCATCAGTATGACTAGCGGGGGGTTCTCCAACGAGCAGTACTTC. V is TRBV10-3 and J is TRBJ2-7; TRBD2 matches at 13 bases. CDR3 length: 16 amino acids. CDR1 and CDR2 from the germline V gene are ENHRY and SYGVKD.

V is TRBV5-6 and J is TRBJ2-1; D unclear. This CDR3 region has 14 residues. Germline assignment: CDR1 SGHDT and CDR2 YYEEEE. The V and J ends lost 4 bases and 0 bases respectively, with 8 bases between them. CDR3 amino acids: CASSPVSSYNEQFF. The CDR3 DNA sequence: TGTGCCAGCAGCCCGGTAAGCTCCTACAATGAGCAGTTCTTC.

The chain is built from TRBV4-1 and TRBJ1-1, with D possibly matching TRBD1 (5 bases). The V gene's germline CDR1 is MGHRA and CDR2 YSYEKL. This CDR3 is 13 amino acids long. Trimming left V 0 bases short and J 7 bases short, with 9 bases between. The CDR3 region is CASSQERGVEAFF. The CDR3 nucleotides read TGCGCCAGCAGCCAAGAAAGAGGGGTTGAAGCTTTCTTT.

This chain joins TRBV7-9 and TRBJ1-2; D is possibly TRBD1 (5 bases). This CDR3 contains 13 residues. CDR1 and CDR2 (germline): SEHNR, FQNEAQ (reference sequence). V lost 4 bases, J lost 4 bases, and 10 bases lay in between. CDR3 in amino acids: CASSSAGTYGYTF. The CDR3 DNA reads as TGTGCCAGCAGCTCCGCCGGGACCTATGGCTACACCTTC.

This rearrangement joins TRBV7-9 to TRBJ2-5, with D perhaps TRBD2 (5 bases). Germline lookup yields CDR1 SEHNR and CDR2 FQNEAQ (reference sequence). CDR3 length: 16 residues. V lost 5 bases to trimming and J lost 0 bases, with 16 bases between them. CDR3 coding DNA: TGTGCCAGCAGCCAGAACGGCGGGTCGGACCAAGAGACCCAGTACTTC. This sequence encodes CASSQNGGSDQETQYF.

The J gene is TRBJ2-7, the V gene TRBV4-1, with D perhaps matching TRBD2 (5 bases). The CDR3 has 16 amino acids. V was trimmed by 1 base and J by 3 bases, leaving 16 bases between them. Looked up from germline, CDR1 is MGHRA and CDR2 is YSYEKL. The CDR3 loop reads CASSQGLHSGSYEQYF. The CDR3 DNA reads TGCGCCAGCAGCCAAGGACTACATTCGGGGAGCTACGAGCAGTACTTC.

The chain couples TRBV28 to TRBJ2-2; TRBD2 matches 10 bases. The V gene's germline CDR1 is MDHEN and CDR2 SYDVKM. Losses at the gene ends were 3 bases for V and 4 bases for J; bases not matched to a gene: 5. The CDR3 contains 16 residues. In DNA form, the CDR3 reads TGTGCCAGCAGTTTCTCTAGCGGGAGTCTCACCGGGGAGCTGTTTTTT. It codes for CASSFSSGSLTGELFF.